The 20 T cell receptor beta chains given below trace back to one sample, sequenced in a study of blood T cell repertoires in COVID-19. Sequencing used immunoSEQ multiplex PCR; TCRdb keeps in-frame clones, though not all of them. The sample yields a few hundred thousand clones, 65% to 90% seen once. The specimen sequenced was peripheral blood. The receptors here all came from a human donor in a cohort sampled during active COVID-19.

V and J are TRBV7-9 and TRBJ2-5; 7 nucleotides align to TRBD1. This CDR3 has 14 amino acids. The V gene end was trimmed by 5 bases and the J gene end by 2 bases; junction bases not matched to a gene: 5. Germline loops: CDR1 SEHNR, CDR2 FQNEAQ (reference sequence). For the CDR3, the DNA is TGTGCCAGCAGCCCTGACAGGGAACAAGAGACCCAGTACTTC. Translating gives CASSPDREQETQYF.

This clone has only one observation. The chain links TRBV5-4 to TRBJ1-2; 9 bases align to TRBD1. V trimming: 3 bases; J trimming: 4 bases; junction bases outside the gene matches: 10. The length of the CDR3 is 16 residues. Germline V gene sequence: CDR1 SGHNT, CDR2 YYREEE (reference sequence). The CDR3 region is CASSSPGQGLGYGYTF. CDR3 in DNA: TGTGCCAGCAGCTCCCCTGGACAGGGGTTGGGCTATGGCTACACCTTC. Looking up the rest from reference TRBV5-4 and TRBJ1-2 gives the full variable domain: ETGVTQSPTHLIKTRGQQVTLRCSSQSGHNTVSWYQQALGQGPQFIFQYYREEENGRGNFPPRFSGLQFPNYSSELNVNALELDDSALYLCASSSPGQGLGYGYTFGSGTRLTVV.

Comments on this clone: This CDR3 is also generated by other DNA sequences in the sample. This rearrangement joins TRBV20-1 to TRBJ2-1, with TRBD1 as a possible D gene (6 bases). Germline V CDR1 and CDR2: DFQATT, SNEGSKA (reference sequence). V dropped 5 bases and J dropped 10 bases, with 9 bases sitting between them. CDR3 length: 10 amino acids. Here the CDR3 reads CSAYRDEQFF. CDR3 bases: TGCAGTGCTTACAGGGACGAGCAGTTCTTC.

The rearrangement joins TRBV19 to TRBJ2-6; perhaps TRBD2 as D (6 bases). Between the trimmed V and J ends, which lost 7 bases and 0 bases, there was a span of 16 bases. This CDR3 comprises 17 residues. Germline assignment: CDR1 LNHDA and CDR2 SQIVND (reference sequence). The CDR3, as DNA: TGTGCCAGTACCTACCGGGACTCACTCTCTGGGGCCAACGTCCTGACTTTC. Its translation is CASTYRDSLSGANVLTF.

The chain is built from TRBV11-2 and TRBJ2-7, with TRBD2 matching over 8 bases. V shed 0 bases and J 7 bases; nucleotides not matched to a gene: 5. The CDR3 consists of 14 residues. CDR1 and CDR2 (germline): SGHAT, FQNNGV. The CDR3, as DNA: TGTGCCAGCAGCTTAGACCGGACTAGCTTGGAGCAGTACTTC. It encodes CASSLDRTSLEQYF.

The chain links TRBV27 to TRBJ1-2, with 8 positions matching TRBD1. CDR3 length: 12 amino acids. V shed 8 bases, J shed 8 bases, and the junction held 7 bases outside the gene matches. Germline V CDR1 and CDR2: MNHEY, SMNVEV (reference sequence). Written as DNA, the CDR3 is TGTGCCAGCTCGACAGGGGTTATGGGCTACACCTTC. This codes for CASSTGVMGYTF.

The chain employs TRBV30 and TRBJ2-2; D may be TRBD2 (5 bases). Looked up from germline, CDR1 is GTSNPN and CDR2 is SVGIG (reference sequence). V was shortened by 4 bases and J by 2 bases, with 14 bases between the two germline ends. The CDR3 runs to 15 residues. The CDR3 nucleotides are TGTGCCTGGAAGCGAGGCGGACTTAACACCGGGGAGCTGTTTTTT. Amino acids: CAWKRGGLNTGELFF.

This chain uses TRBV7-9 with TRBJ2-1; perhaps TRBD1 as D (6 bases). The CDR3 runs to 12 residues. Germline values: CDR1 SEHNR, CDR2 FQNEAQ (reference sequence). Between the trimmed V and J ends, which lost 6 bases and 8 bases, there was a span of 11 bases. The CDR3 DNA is TGTGCCAGCAGTTTACAGGGCCATGAGCAGTTCTTC. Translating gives CASSLQGHEQFF.

The CDR3 coding sequence is TGTGCCAGCAGCTTATACCCGGGGTTCACTGAAGCTTTCTTT. This translates into CASSLYPGFTEAFF. This chain joins TRBV11-2 and TRBJ1-1; D gene unclear. The CDR3 loop spans 14 amino acids. Germline V CDR1 and CDR2: SGHAT, FQNNGV. The V and J ends lost 2 bases and 4 bases respectively, with 11 bases between them.

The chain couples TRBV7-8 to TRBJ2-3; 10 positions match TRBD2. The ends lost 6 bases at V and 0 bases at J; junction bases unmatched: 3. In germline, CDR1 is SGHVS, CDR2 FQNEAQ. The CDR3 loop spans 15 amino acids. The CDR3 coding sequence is TGTGCCAGCAGACAACTAGCGGGAAGCACAGATACGCAGTATTTT. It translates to CASRQLAGSTDTQYF.

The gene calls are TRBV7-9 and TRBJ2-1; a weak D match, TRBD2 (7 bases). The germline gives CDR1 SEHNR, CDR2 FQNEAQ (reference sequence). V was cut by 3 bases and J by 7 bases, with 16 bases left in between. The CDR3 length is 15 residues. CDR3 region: CASSLRGRDGNEQFF. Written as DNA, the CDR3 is TGTGCCAGCAGCTTGAGGGGGAGGGACGGGAATGAGCAGTTCTTC.

The CDR3 DNA sequence: TGTGCCAGCAGCCAAGTGTCAGGGGGAATCTACGAGCAGTACTTC. It is translated as CASSQVSGGIYEQYF. The genes are TRBV3-1 (or the pseudogene TRBV3-2) and TRBJ2-7; 7 bases map to TRBD1. The CDR3 covers 15 residues. The V gene end was trimmed by 1 base and the J gene end by 3 bases; junction bases not matched to a gene: 6. The germline V gene encodes CDR1 LGHDT and CDR2 YNNKEL (reference sequence).

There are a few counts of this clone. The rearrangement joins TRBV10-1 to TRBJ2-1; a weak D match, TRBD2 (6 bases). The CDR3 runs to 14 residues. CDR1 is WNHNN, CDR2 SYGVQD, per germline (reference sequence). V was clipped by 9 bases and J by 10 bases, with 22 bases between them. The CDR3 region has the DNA TGCGCCAGTCCGTCTAGCGAATGGATCGGGGAGCAGTTCTTC. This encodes CASPSSEWIGEQFF.

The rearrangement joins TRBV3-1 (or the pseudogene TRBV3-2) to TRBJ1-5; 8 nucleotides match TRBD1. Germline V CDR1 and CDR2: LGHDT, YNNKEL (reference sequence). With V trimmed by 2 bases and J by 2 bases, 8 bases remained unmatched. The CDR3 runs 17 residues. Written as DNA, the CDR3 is TGTGCCAGCAGCCAATCCCCCCAGGGGGCGCGCAATCAGCCCCAGCATTTT. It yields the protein CASSQSPQGARNQPQHF.

For the CDR3, the DNA is TGTGCCAGCAGTTCGGCCCCGAGGGCAAACACCATATATTTT. Protein sequence: CASSSAPRANTIYF. The chain joins TRBV27 to TRBJ1-3; no definite D call. The CDR3 totals 14 residues. V gave up 4 bases and J gave up 6 bases, with 13 bases separating them. CDR1 MNHEY and CDR2 SMNVEV come from the germline V gene (reference sequence).

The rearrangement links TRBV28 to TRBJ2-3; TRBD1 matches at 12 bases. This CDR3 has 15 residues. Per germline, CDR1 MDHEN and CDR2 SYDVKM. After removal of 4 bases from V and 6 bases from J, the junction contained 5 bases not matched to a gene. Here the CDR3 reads CASSYRDRGLDTQYF. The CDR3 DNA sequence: TGTGCCAGCAGTTACCGGGACAGGGGGCTTGATACGCAGTATTTT.

The chain's CDR3 is CASRGGRGTYGYTF. DNA for the CDR3: TGTGCCAGCAGGGGAGGACGGGGGACTTATGGCTACACCTTC. This chain connects TRBV2 to TRBJ1-2, with a tentative D call TRBD1 (5 bases). Looked up from germline, CDR1 is SNHLY and CDR2 is FYNNEI. CDR3 length: 14 amino acids. The V end was cut by 6 bases, the J end by 5 bases, with 16 bases between.

The CDR3 here is CASSRPGQDYEQYF. Written as DNA, the CDR3 is TGTGCCAGCAGCCGACCGGGACAGGACTACGAGCAGTACTTC. The chain has TRBV28 and TRBJ2-7; 8 nucleotides match TRBD1. Germline V lookup: CDR1 MDHEN, CDR2 SYDVKM. The CDR3 extends over 14 amino acids. The trim removed 6 bases at V and 3 bases at J, leaving 7 bases unmatched.

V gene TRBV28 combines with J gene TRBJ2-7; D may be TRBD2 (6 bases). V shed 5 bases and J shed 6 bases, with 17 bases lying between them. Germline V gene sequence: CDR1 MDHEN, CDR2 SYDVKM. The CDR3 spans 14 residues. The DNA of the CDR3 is TGTGCCAGCAGTGGGGGGACTTGGACTCCCGAGCAGTACTTC. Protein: CASSGGTWTPEQYF.

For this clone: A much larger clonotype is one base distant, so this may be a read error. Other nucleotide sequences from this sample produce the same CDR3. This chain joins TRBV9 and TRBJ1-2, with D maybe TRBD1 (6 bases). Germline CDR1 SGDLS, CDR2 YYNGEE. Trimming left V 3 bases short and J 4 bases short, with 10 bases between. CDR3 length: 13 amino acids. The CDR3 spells CASSAGQIYGYTF. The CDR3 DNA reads TGTGCCAGCAGCGCTGGACAGATCTATGGCTACACCTTC.